Below are 11 T cell receptor beta chains sequenced from a single sample in a study of blood T cell repertoires in COVID-19. Sequenced by immunoSEQ multiplex PCR; TCRdb stores in-frame clones only, minus some. This sample has some 300,000 clones; about 87% occur once, and the top ten carry about 1.2%. The sequenced sample was peripheral blood. These receptor sequences come from a man between 65 and 85 years old with acute or convalescent COVID-19.

V gene TRBV19 combines with J gene TRBJ2-5, with TRBD1 matching over 10 bases. The CDR3 has 15 residues. With 4 bases clipped from V and 2 bases from J, the junction kept 4 bases outside the gene matches. Germline V gene data show CDR1 as LNHDA and CDR2 as SQIVND (reference sequence). The CDR3 DNA reads TGTGCCAGTAGTACCAGGACAGGGGGGCAAGAGACCCAGTACTTC. Its translation: CASSTRTGGQETQYF. The full variable domain, rest sourced from reference TRBV19 and TRBJ2-5, is DGGITQSPKYLFRKEGQNVTLSCEQNLNHDAMYWYRQDPGQGLRLIYYSQIVNDFQKGDIAEGYSVSREKKESFPLTVTSAQKNPTAFYLCASSTRTGGQETQYFGPGTRLLVL.

The gene calls are TRBV6-5 and TRBJ2-5, with 10 bases fitting TRBD2. Germline-derived CDR1 and CDR2 are MNHEY and SVGAGI. This CDR3 contains 15 residues. Trimming removed 2 bases from V and 6 bases from J; junction bases left unmatched: 6. The CDR3 nucleotides are TGTGCCAGCAGTTACGGGCTAGCGGGGGTCCAGACCCAGTACTTC. Protein product: CASSYGLAGVQTQYF.

This chain links TRBV28 with TRBJ2-1; 13 bases fit TRBD2. Germline V gene lookup returns CDR1 MDHEN and CDR2 SYDVKM. V lost 5 bases, J lost 6 bases, and 7 bases stayed unmatched. The CDR3 is made up of 16 amino acids. This chain's CDR3 is CASSRLAGGLVNEQFF. The CDR3 DNA reads TGTGCCAGCAGTAGACTAGCGGGGGGTCTGGTCAATGAGCAGTTCTTC.

The CDR3 sequence is CASSMSGTGISGYTF. In nucleotides, the CDR3 is TGTGCCAGTAGTATGTCAGGGACAGGGATAAGCGGCTACACCTTC. The chain recombines TRBV19 with TRBJ1-2, with 9 bases aligning to TRBD1. Germline loops: CDR1 LNHDA, CDR2 SQIVND (reference sequence). The J segment lost 8 bases and the V segment lost 3 bases, leaving 10 bases of the junction unmatched. CDR3 length equals 15 residues.

J is TRBJ2-1 and V is TRBV4-1; possible D gene TRBD2, 7 bases. The V end lost 0 bases, the J end lost 7 bases, and 16 bases lay between the germline ends. CDR1 and CDR2 (germline): MGHRA, YSYEKL. The CDR3 spans 16 residues. The CDR3 protein is CASSQEKGGAGNEQFF. The CDR3 nucleotides are TGCGCCAGCAGCCAAGAGAAGGGGGGGGCCGGGAATGAGCAGTTCTTC.

This chain uses TRBV3-1 (or the pseudogene TRBV3-2) with TRBJ2-1; 12 bases agree with TRBD2. The CDR3 runs to 19 residues. Germline lookup yields CDR1 LGHDT and CDR2 YNNKEL (reference sequence). Trimming took 0 bases from V and 4 from J; bases not matched to a gene: 10. CDR3 region: CASSQEGLAGGPGYNEQFF. CDR3 in DNA: TGTGCCAGCAGCCAAGAGGGTCTAGCGGGAGGGCCCGGATACAATGAGCAGTTCTTC.

This clone appeared once. The chain combines TRBV4-1 with TRBJ1-2; no reliable D call. Germline values: CDR1 MGHRA, CDR2 YSYEKL. Trimming left V 1 base short and J 4 bases short, with 10 bases between. The CDR3 is made up of 14 amino acids. CDR3 loop: CASSQVTRVYGYTF. CDR3 DNA: TGCGCCAGCAGCCAAGTGACGAGGGTCTATGGCTACACCTTC.

The rearrangement joins TRBV7-6 to TRBJ2-3; TRBD1 agrees at 11 bases. CDR1 and CDR2 from the germline V gene are SGHVS and FNYEAQ. This CDR3 has 15 residues. The trim removed 5 bases at V and 5 bases at J, leaving 6 bases unmatched. The CDR3: CASSRDRGSGDTQYF. The CDR3 DNA follows: TGTGCCAGCAGCCGGGACAGGGGGAGTGGAGATACGCAGTATTTT.

The chain is built from TRBV12-3 or TRBV12-4 and TRBJ2-2; possibly TRBD2 for D (6 bases). Trimming removed 3 bases from V and 7 bases from J, with 6 bases in between. The CDR3 loop spans 12 amino acids. The DNA of the CDR3 is TGTGCCAGCAGTTTGGGGGGCGGGGAGCTGTTTTTT. Its protein product is CASSLGGGELFF.

The chain links TRBV4-2 to TRBJ2-1; unclear D gene. Germline V gives CDR1 LGHNA, CDR2 YNFKEQ. The CDR3 consists of 16 residues. Deletions cut 1 base from V and 1 base from J, with 11 bases between. CDR3 amino acids: CASSQAATKSYNEQFF. The CDR3 region has the DNA TGTGCCAGCAGCCAAGCAGCGACGAAATCCTACAATGAGCAGTTCTTC.

This chain connects TRBV9 to TRBJ2-2; D uncertain. V was trimmed by 4 bases and J by 5 bases, leaving 15 bases between them. The CDR3 is 15 amino acids. CDR1 SGDLS and CDR2 YYNGEE come from the germline V gene. The CDR3 here is CASSPTRRTTGELFF. The CDR3 DNA reads TGTGCCAGCAGCCCCACTCGGAGAACGACCGGGGAGCTGTTTTTT.